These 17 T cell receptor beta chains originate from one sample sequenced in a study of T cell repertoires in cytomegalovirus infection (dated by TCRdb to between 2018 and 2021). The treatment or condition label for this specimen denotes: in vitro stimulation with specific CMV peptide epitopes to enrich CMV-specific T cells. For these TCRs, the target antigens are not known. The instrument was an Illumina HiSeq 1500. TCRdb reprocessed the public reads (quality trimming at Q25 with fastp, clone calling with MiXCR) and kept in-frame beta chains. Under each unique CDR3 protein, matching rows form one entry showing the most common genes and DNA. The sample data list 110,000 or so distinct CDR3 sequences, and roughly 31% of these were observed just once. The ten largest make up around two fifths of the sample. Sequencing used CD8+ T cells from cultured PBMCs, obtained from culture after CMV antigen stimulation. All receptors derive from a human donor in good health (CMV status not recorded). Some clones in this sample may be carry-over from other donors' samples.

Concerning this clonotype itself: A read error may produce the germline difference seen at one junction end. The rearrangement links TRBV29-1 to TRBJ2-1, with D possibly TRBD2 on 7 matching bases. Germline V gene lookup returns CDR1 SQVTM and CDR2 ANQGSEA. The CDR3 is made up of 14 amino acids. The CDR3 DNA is TGCAGCGTGGAAGGGGGGGGAGCTTACAATGAGCAGTTCTTC. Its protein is CSVEGGGAYNEQFF.

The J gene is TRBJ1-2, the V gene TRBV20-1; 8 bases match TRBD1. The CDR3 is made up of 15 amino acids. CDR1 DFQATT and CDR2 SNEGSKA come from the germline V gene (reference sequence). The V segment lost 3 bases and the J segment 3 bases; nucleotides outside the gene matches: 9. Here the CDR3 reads CSASPQGAVYYGYTF. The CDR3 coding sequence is TGCAGTGCTAGTCCCCAGGGGGCCGTCTACTATGGCTACACCTTC.

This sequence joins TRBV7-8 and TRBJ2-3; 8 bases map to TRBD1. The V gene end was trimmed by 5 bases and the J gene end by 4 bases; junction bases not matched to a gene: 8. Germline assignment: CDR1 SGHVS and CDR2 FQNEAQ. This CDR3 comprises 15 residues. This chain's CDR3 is CASSEWAGGADTQYF. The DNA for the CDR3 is TGTGCCAGCAGCGAGTGGGCAGGGGGCGCAGATACGCAGTATTTT.

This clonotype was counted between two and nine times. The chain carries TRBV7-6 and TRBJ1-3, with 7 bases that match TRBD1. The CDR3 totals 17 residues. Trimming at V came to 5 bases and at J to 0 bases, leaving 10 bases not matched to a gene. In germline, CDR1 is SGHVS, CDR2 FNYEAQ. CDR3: CASSPYRGEISGNTIYF. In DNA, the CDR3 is TGTGCCAGCAGCCCTTACAGGGGTGAGATCTCTGGAAACACCATATATTTT.

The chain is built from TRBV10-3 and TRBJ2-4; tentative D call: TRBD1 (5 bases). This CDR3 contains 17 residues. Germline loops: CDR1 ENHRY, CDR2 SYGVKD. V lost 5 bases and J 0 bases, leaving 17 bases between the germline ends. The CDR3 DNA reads TGTGCCATCAGTTACTTTGACAGATTCTTAGCCAAAAACATTCAGTACTTC. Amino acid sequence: CAISYFDRFLAKNIQYF.

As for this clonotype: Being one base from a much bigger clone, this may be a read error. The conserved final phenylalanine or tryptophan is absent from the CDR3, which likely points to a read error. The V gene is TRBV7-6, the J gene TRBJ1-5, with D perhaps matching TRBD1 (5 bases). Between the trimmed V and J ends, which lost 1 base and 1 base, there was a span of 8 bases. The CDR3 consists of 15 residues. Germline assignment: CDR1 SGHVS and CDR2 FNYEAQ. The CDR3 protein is CASSLGTNSNQPQHI. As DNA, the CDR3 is TGTGCCAGCAGCTTAGGGACAAACAGCAATCAGCCCCAGCATATT.

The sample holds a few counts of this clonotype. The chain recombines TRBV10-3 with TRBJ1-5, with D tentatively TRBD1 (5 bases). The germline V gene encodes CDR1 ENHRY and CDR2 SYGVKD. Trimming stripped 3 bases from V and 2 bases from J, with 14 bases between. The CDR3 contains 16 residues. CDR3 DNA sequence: TGTGCCATCAGTGAAAGTGGTCAGGGTGGCAATCAGCCCCAGCATTTT. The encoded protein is CAISESGQGGNQPQHF.

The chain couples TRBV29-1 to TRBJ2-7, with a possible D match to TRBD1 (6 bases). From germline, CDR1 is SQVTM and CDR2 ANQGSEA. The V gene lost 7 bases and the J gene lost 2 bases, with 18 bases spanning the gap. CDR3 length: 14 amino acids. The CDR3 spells CSAKRQVGPYEQYF. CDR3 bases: TGCAGCGCCAAGAGACAGGTCGGTCCCTACGAGCAGTACTTC.

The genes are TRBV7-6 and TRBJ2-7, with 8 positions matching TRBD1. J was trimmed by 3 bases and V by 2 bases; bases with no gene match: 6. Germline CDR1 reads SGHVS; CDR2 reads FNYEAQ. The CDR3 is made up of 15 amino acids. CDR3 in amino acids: CASSLTGTGSYEQYF. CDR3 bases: TGTGCCAGCAGCTTAACCGGGACAGGCAGCTACGAGCAGTACTTC.

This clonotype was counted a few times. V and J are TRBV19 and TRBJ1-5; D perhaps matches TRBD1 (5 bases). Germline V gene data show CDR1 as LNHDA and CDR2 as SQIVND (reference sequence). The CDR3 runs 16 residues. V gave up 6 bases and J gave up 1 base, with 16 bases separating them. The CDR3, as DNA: TGTGCCAGTAGCAACCTGTTGGCAGGGAGCAATCAGCCCCAGCATTTT. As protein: CASSNLLAGSNQPQHF.

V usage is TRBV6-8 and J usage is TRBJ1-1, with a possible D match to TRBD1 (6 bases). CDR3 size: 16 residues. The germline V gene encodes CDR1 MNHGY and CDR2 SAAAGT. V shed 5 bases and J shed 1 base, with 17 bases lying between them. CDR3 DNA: TGTGCCAGCAGTCCCCGTCAGGGGCGCGGGAACACTGAAGCTTTCTTT. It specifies CASSPRQGRGNTEAFF.

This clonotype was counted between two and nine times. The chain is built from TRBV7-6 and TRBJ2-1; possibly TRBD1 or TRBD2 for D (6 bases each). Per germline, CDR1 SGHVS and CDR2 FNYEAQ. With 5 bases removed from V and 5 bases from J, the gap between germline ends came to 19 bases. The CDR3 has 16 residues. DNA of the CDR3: TGTGCCAGCAGCCCCGTTTGGGGGGACAACAACAATGAGCAGTTCTTC. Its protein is CASSPVWGDNNNEQFF. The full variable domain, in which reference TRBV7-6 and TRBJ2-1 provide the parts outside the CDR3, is GAGVSQSPRYKVTKRGQDVALRCDPISGHVSLYWYRQALGQGPEFLTYFNYEAQQDKSGLPNDRFSAERPEGSISTLTIQRTEQRDSAMYRCASSPVWGDNNNEQFFGPGTRLTVL.

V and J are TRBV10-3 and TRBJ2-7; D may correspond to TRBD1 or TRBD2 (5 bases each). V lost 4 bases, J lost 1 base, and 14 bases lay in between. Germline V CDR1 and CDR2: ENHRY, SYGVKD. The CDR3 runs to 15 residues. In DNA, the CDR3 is TGTGCCATCAGTGGAGGGGCCCGGACATCCTACGAGCAGTACTTC. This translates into CAISGGARTSYEQYF.

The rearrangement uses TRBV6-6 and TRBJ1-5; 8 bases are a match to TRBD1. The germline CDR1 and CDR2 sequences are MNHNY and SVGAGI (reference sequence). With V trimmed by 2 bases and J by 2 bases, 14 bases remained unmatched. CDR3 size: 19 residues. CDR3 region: CASSYPAQGAESGNQPQHF. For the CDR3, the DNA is TGTGCCAGCAGTTACCCCGCGCAGGGGGCGGAGAGTGGCAATCAGCCCCAGCATTTT.

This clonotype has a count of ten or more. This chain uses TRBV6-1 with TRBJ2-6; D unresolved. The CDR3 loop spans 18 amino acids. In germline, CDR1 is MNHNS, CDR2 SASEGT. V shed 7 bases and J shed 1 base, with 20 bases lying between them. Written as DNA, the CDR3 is TGTGCCAGCACCTTAGGAGCGTACAGTCTATCTGGGGCCAACGTCCTGACTTTC. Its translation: CASTLGAYSLSGANVLTF.

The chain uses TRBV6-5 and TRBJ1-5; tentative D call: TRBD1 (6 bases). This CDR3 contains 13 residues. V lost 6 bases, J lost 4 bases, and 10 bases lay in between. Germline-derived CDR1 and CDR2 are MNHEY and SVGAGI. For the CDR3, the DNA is TGTGCCAGCAGCAGGGGTCCGAATCAGCCCCAGCATTTT. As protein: CASSRGPNQPQHF.

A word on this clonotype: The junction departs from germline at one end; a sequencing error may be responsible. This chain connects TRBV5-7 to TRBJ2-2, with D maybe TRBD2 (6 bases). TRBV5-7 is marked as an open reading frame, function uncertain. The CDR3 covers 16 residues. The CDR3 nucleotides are TGTGCCAGCAGATTGGACTGGGGGGTGAACATCGCAGAGCTGTTGTTC. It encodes CASRLDWGVNIAELLF.